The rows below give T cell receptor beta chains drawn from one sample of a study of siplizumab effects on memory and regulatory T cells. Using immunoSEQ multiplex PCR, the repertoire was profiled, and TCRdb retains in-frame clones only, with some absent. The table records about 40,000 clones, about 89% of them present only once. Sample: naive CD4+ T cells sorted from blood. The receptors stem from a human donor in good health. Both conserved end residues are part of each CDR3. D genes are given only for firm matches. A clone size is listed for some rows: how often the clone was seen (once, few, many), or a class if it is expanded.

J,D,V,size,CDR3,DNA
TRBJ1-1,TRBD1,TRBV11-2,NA,CASSLAGGNTEAFF,TGTGCCAGCAGCTTAGCAGGGGGAAACACTGAAGCTTTCTTT
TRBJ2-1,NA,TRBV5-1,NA,CASSLRSYNEQFF,TGCGCCAGCAGCTTGCGCAGTTACAATGAGCAGTTCTTC
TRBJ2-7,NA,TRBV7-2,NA,CASSFVSYEQYF,TGTGCCAGCAGCTTCGTCTCCTACGAGCAGTACTTC
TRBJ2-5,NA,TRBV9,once,CASSVTALETQYF,TGTGCCAGCAGCGTCACAGCGTTAGAGACCCAGTACTTC
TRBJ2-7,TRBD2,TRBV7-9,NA,CASSFTSGGPSYEQYF,TGTGCCAGCAGCTTCACTAGCGGGGGGCCATCCTACGAGCAGTACTTC
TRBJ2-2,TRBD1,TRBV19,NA,CASTRTGGNTGELFF,TGTGCCAGTACTCGGACAGGGGGGAACACCGGGGAGCTGTTTTTT
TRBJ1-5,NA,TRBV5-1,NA,CASSLEGNSNQPQHF,TGCGCCAGCAGCTTGGAAGGAAATAGCAATCAGCCCCAGCATTTT
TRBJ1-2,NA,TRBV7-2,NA,CASSRIPTGYTF,TGTGCCAGCAGCCGGATCCCTACGGGCTACACCTTC
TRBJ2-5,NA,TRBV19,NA,CATSPHHSAQETQYF,TGTGCCACTAGTCCCCATCACAGCGCCCAAGAGACCCAGTACTTC
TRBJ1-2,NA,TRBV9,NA,CASSVVRRVGFHGYTF,TGTGCCAGCAGCGTAGTGCGGAGGGTCGGGTTTCATGGCTACACCTTC
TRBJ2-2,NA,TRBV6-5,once,CASSYSGANTGELFF,TGTGCCAGCAGTTACTCGGGGGCGAACACCGGGGAGCTGTTTTTT
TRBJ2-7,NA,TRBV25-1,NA,CASSYMEGFEQYF,TGTGCCAGCAGTTATATGGAGGGATTCGAGCAGTACTTC
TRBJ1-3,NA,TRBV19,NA,CASTPSGNTIYF,TGTGCCAGTACCCCCTCTGGAAACACCATATATTTT
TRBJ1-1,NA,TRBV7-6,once,CASSSYRDTEAFF,TGTGCCAGCAGCTCGTACAGGGACACTGAAGCTTTCTTT
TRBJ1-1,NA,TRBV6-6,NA,CASSLQGRGTEAFF,TGTGCCAGCAGTTTGCAGGGGCGCGGCACTGAAGCTTTCTTT
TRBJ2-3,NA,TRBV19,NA,CASKREGSTDTQYF,TGTGCCAGTAAGAGGGAAGGAAGCACAGATACGCAGTATTTT
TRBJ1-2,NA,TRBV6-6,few,CANPKDRRKRDGYTF,TGTGCCAACCCAAAGGACAGACGGAAAAGGGATGGCTACACCTTC
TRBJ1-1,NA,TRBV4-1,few,CASSHPLLSNTEAFF,TGCGCCAGCAGCCACCCCCTTCTGTCGAACACTGAAGCTTTCTTT
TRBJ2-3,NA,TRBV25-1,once,CASNGDDVDTQYF,TGTGCCAGCAATGGTGACGATGTAGATACGCAGTATTTT
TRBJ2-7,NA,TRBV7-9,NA,CASSIGIDEQYF,TGTGCCAGCAGCATAGGGATCGACGAGCAGTACTTC
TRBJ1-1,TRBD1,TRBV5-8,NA,CASNRQGRTEAFF,TGTGCCAGCAACAGACAGGGACGCACTGAAGCTTTCTTT
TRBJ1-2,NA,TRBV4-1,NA,CASSQVGITVPAKDTF,TGCGCCAGCAGCCAAGTAGGTATTACAGTGCCAGCGAAGGACACCTTC
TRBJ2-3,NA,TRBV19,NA,CASSPSPGTSTDTQYF,TGTGCCAGTAGTCCCTCACCCGGGACTAGCACAGATACGCAGTATTTT
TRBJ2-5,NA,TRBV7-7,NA,CASSPPGETQYF,TGTGCTAGCAGCCCCCCGGGGGAGACCCAGTACTTC
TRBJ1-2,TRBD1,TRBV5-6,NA,CASSLSGQEILYGYTF,TGTGCCAGCAGCTTGTCCGGACAGGAGATTCTGTATGGCTACACCTTC
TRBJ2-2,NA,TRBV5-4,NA,CASSLPQRGTHRSTGELFF,TGTGCCAGCAGCTTACCACAACGGGGCACCCATCGTAGCACCGGGGAGCTGTTTTTT
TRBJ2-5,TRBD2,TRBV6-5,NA,CASSYSGTRGETQYF,TGTGCCAGCAGTTACTCCGGGACTAGAGGAGAGACCCAGTACTTC
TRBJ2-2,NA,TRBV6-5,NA,CASVWGQTGELFF,TGTGCCAGCGTATGGGGGCAGACCGGGGAGCTGTTTTTT
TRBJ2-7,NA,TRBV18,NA,CASSTLEGEQYF,TGTGCCAGCTCAACGCTGGAGGGTGAGCAGTACTTC
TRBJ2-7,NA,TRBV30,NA,CAWSRGNLREQYF,TGTGCCTGGAGTCGAGGGAACCTAAGGGAGCAGTACTTC
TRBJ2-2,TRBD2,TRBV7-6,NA,CASSSRLAGGRTGELFF,TGTGCCAGCAGCTCAAGACTAGCGGGAGGGCGGACCGGGGAGCTGTTTTTT
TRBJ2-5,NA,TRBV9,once,CASSVGGQETQYF,TGTGCCAGCAGCGTAGGGGGTCAAGAGACCCAGTACTTC
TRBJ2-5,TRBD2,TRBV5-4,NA,CASSRLAGGEETQYF,TGTGCCAGCAGCAGACTAGCGGGAGGGGAAGAGACCCAGTACTTC
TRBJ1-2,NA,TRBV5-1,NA,CASSLAPDSKANYGYTF,TGCGCCAGCAGCTTGGCCCCCGACAGTAAAGCTAACTATGGCTACACCTTC
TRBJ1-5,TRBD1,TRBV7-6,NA,CASSRSGQSNQPQHF,TGTGCCAGCAGCAGATCGGGACAGTCAAATCAGCCCCAGCATTTT
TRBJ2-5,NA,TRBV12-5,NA,CASGLAVQETQYF,TGTGCTAGTGGTTTGGCTGTTCAAGAGACCCAGTACTTC
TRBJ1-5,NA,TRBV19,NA,CASSDLYSNQPQHF,TGTGCCAGTAGTGATCTTTATAGCAATCAGCCCCAGCATTTT